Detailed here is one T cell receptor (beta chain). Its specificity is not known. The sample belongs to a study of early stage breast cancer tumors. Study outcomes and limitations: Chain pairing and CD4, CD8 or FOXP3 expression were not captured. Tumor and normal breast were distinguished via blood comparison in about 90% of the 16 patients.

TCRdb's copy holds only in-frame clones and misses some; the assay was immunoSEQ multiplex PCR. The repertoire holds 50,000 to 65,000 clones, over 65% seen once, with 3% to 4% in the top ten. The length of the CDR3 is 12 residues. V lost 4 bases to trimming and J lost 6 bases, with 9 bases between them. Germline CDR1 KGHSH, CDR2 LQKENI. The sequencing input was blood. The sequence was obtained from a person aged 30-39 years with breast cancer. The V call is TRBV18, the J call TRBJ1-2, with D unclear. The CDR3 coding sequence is TGTGCCAGCTCACTGGGGAGTGATGGCTACACCTTC. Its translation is CASSLGSDGYTF.